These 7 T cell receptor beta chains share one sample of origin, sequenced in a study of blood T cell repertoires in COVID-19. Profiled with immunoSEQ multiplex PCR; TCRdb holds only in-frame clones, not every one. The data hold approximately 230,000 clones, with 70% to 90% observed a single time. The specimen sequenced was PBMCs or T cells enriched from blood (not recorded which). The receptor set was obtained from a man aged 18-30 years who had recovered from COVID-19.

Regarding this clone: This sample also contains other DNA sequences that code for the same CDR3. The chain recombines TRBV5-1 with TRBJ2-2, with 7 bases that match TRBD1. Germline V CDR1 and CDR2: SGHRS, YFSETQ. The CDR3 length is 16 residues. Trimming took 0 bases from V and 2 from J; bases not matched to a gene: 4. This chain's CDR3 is CASSLAGTANTGELFF. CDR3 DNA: TGCGCCAGCAGCTTGGCCGGGACAGCAAACACCGGGGAGCTGTTTTTT.

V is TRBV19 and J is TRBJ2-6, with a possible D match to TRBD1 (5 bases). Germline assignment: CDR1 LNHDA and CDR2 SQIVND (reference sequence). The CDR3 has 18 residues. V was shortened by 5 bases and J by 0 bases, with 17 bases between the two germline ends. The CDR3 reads CASSLSLTGNSGANVLTF. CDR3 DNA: TGTGCCAGTAGTCTCTCATTAACAGGAAACTCTGGGGCCAACGTCCTGACTTTC.

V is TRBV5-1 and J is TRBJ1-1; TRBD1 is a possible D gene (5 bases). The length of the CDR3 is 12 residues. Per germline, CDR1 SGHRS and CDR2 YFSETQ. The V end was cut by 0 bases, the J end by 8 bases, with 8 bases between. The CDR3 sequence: CASSLEAGEAFF. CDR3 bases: TGCGCCAGCAGCTTGGAGGCAGGGGAAGCTTTCTTT. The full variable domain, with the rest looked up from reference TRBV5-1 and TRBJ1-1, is KAGVTQTPRYLIKTRGQQVTLSCSPISGHRSVSWYQQTPGQGLQFLFEYFSETQRNKGNFPGRFSGRQFSNSRSEMNVSTLELGDSALYLCASSLEAGEAFFGQGTRLTVV.

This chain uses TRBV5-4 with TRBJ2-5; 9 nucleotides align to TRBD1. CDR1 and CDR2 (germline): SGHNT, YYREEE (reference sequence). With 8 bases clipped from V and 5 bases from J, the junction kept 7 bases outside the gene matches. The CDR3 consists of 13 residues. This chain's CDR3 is CASQPDRGETQYF. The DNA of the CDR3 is TGTGCCAGTCAACCCGACAGGGGGGAGACCCAGTACTTC.

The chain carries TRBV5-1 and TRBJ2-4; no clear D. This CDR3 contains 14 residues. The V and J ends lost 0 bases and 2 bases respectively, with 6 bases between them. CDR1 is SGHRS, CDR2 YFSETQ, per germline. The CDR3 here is CASSLGQSKNIQYF. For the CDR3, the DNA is TGCGCCAGCAGCTTGGGGCAGTCCAAAAACATTCAGTACTTC.

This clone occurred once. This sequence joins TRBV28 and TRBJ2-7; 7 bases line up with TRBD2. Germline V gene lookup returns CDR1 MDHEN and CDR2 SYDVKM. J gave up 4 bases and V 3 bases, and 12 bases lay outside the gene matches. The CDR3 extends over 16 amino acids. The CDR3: CASSLGGRQGRYEQYF. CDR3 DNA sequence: TGTGCCAGCAGTTTGGGAGGGCGGCAGGGTAGGTACGAGCAGTACTTC.

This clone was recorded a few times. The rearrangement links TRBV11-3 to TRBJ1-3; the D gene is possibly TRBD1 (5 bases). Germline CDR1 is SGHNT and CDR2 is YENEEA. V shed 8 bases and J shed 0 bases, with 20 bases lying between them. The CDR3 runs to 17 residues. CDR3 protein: CASALDRTKTSGNTIYF. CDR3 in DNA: TGTGCCAGCGCTCTTGACAGAACCAAAACCTCTGGAAACACCATATATTTT.